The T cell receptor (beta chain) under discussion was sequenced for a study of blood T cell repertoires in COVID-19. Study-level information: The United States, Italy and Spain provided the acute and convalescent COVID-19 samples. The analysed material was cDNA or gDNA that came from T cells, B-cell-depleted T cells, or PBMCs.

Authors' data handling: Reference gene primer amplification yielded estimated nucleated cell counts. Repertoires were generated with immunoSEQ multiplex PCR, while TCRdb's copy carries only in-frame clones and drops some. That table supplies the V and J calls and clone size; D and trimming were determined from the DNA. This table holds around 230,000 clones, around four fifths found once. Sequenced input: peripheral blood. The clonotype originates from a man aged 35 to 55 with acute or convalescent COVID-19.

The CDR3 DNA follows: TGTGCCTCCAGGGGAGGGGACTACTACAATGAGCAGTTCTTC. Translated, it gives CASRGGDYYNEQFF. This chain links TRBV30 with TRBJ2-1; D perhaps matches TRBD2 (7 bases). The CDR3 sequence is 14 residues long. The germline V and J ends were trimmed by 7 bases and 3 bases, with 16 bases remaining between them. From germline, CDR1 is GTSNPN and CDR2 SVGIG (reference sequence).